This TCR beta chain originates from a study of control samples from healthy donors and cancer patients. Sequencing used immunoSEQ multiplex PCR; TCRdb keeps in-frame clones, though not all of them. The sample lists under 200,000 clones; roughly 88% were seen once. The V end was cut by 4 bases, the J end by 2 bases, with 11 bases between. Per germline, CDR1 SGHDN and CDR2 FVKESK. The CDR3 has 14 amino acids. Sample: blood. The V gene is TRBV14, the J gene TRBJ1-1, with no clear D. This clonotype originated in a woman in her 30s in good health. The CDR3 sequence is CASSRESFNTEAFF. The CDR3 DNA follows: TGTGCCAGCAGCCGGGAAAGCTTTAACACTGAAGCTTTCTTT.